This T cell receptor beta chain was recorded in a study of blood T cell repertoires in COVID-19. Study context: Sample material is recorded as cDNA or gDNA derived from T cells, B-cell-depleted T cells, or PBMCs.

The V and J ends lost 5 bases and 3 bases respectively, with 16 bases between them. From germline, CDR1 is LNHDA and CDR2 SQIVND (reference sequence). CDR3 length: 15 residues. Sequencing used immunoSEQ multiplex PCR; TCRdb keeps in-frame clones, though not all of them. In the table there are 150,000 or so clones, approximately 86% of which are singletons. The genes are TRBV19 and TRBJ1-2; the D gene is possibly TRBD1 (6 bases). Material: peripheral blood. The receptor comes from a woman in her 40s with active or convalescent COVID-19. DNA of the CDR3: TGTGCCAGTAGTCACACAGGGATTACGCACTATGGCTACACCTTC. This codes for CASSHTGITHYGYTF. Drawing the rest from reference TRBV19 and TRBJ1-2, the complete variable domain is DGGITQSPKYLFRKEGQNVTLSCEQNLNHDAMYWYRQDPGQGLRLIYYSQIVNDFQKGDIAEGYSVSREKKESFPLTVTSAQKNPTAFYLCASSHTGITHYGYTFGSGTRLTVV.